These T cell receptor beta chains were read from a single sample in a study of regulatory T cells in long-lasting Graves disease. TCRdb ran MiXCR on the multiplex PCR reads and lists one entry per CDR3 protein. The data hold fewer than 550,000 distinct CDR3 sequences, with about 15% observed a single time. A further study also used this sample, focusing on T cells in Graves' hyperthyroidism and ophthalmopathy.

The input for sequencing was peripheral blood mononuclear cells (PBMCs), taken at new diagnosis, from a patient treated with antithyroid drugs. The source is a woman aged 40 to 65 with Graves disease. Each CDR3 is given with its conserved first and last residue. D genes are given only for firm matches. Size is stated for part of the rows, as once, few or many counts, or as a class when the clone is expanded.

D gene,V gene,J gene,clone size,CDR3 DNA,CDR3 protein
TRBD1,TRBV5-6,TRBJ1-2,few,TGTGCCAGCAGCTTCGGACAGGGACCTCTTTTTAGCTATGGCTACACCTTC,CASSFGQGPLFSYGYTF
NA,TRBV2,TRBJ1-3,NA,TGTGCCAGCAGTGAAAGGTTTTGGGACACCATATATTTT,CASSERFWDTIYF
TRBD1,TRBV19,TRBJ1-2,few,TGTGCCAGTAGGACAGGGGGCTTCAACTATGGCTACACCTTC,CASRTGGFNYGYTF
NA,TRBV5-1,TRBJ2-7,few,TGCGCCAGCAGCTCGCTTGATGAGCAGTACTTC,CASSSLDEQYF
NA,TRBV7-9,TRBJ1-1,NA,TGTGCCAGCAGCTGGGACACAGACACTGAAGCTTTCTTT,CASSWDTDTEAFF
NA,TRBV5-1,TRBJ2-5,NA,TGCGCCAGCAGCCATACCGACAGATCACAAGAGACCCAGTACTTC,CASSHTDRSQETQYF
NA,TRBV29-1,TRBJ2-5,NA,TGCAGCGGGGGAGGGGGGCGACAAGAGACCCAGTACTTC,CSGGGGRQETQYF
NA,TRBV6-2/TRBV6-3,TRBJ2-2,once,TGTGCCAGTACCCTCCAGGGTGTGAACACCGAGGAGCTGTTTTTT,CASTLQGVNTEELFF
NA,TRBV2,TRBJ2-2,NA,TGTGCCAGCAGAGACGCCACAGGGACCACCGGGGAGCTGTTTTTT,CASRDATGTTGELFF
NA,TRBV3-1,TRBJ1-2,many,TGTGCCAGCAGCCAAGAGGTCAGAAACTATGGCTACACCTTC,CASSQEVRNYGYTF
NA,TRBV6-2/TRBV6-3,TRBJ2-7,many,TGTGCCAGCAGTTACTCGGCAGCAGCGGAGCGGCCGTACTTC,CASSYSAAAERPYF
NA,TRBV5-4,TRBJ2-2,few,TGTGCCAGCAGCTTCTGGGGAGGACGTTCCGGGGAGCTGTTTTTT,CASSFWGGRSGELFF
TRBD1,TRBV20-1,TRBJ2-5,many,TGCAGTGCTAGAAAGGGGGCCTACCAAGAGACCCAGTACTTC,CSARKGAYQETQYF
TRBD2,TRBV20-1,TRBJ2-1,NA,TGCAGTGCTAGAGACTGGGGGGGGGGTTCCTACAATGAGCAGTTCTTC,CSARDWGGGSYNEQFF
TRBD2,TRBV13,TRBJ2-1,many,TGTGCCAGCAGCAACCCTAGCGGGGGTGCCGGCCACAATGAGCAGTTCTTC,CASSNPSGGAGHNEQFF
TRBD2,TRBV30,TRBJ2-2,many,TGTGCCTGGAGTTTAGCGGGAATCACCGGGGAGCTGTTTTTT,CAWSLAGITGELFF
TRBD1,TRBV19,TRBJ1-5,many,TGTGCCAGTAGACTGGCAGGGGGGGCGAGGAATCAGCCCCAGCATTTT,CASRLAGGARNQPQHF
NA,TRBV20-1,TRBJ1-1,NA,TGCAGTGCTGGGAGAGAGGCGAACACTGAAGCTTTCTTT,CSAGREANTEAFF
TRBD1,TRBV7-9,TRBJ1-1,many,TGTGCCAGCAGCCGAACAGGGGCCCCTAACACTGAAGCTTTCTTT,CASSRTGAPNTEAFF
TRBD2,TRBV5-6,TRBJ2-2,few,TGTGCCAGCAGCGGAACTAGCGTACGGGGGTCAACCGGGGAGCTGTTTTTT,CASSGTSVRGSTGELFF
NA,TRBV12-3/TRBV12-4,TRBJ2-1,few,TGTGCCAGCAGTCCCTCCCGGGCAAGGGATGAGCAGTTCTTC,CASSPSRARDEQFF
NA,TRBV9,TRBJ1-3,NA,TGTGCCAGCAGCGAGACAGGCACCAACTCTGGAAACACCATATATTTT,CASSETGTNSGNTIYF
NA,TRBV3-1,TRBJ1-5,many,TGTGCCAGCAGCGCCCAAGGAGGGGGTCGCAATCAGCCCCAGCATTTT,CASSAQGGGRNQPQHF
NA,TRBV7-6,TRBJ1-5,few,TGTGCCAGCAGCTCCCATACAGGGCCGGATCAGCCCCAGCATTTT,CASSSHTGPDQPQHF
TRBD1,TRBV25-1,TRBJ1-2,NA,TGTGCCAGCAGTGCCCCGACAGGGCTCAATGGCTACACCTTC,CASSAPTGLNGYTF
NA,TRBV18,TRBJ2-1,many,TGTGCCAGCTCCCACGGGGACACCGAGCAGTTCTTC,CASSHGDTEQFF
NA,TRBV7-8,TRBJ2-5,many,TGTGCCAGCAGCTCAGCTGGGGCAGAGACCCAGTACTTC,CASSSAGAETQYF
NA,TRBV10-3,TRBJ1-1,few,TGTGCCATCAGTAGGGGTGTAGCGAACACTGAAGCTTTCTTT,CAISRGVANTEAFF
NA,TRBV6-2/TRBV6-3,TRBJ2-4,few,TGTGCCAGCAGTTACTCGATTCCCAGGACATCAGCCAAAAACATTCAGTACTTC,CASSYSIPRTSAKNIQYF
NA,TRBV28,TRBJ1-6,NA,TGTGCCAGCTCCTCACCTCCGCCTGACGGAGATTCACCCCTCCACTTT,CASSSPPPDGDSPLHF
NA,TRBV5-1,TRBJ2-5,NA,TGCGCCAGCAGCTTGGGAGAGCGGCAAGAGACCCAGTACTTC,CASSLGERQETQYF
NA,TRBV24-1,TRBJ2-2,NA,TGTGCCACCAGTGATAAACAGGGTGGGGAGCTGTTTTTT,CATSDKQGGELFF
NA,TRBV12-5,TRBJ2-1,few,TGTGCTAGTGGTTTGGCCGGAGGAGCTGAGCAGTTCTTC,CASGLAGGAEQFF
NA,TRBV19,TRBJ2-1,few,TGTGCCAGTAGTATAGTGGGGGGCTTTTCCTACAATGAGCAGTTCTTC,CASSIVGGFSYNEQFF
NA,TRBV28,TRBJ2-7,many,TGTGCCAGCAGTTCAGGCCAGGGAGAAAGTGACTTC,CASSSGQGESDF
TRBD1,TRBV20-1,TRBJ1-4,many,TGCAGTGCACCGGACAGGGAATGGCATGAAAAACTGTTTTTT,CSAPDREWHEKLFF
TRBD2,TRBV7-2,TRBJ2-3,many,TGTGCCAGCACCAAGGGTTTAGCGGGGGCAGATACGCAGTATTTT,CASTKGLAGADTQYF
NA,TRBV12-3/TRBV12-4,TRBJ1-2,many,TGTGCCAGCAGTTTACTGACGGATGGCTACACCTTC,CASSLLTDGYTF
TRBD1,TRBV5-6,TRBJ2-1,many,TGTGCCAGCAGCTTCTTAGGGACAGGGAATGAGCAGTTCTTC,CASSFLGTGNEQFF
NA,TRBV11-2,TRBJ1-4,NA,TGTGCCAGCAGCTTAGCGCCGGGGAAACTGTTTTTT,CASSLAPGKLFF
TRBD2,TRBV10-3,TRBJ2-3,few,TGTGCCATCAATGCGGGGGGGCCGGCAGATACGCAGTATTTT,CAINAGGPADTQYF
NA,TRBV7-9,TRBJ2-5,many,TGTGCCAGCAGCTTACCGCGGGGGCTTAGGTGGACCCAGTACTTC,CASSLPRGLRWTQYF
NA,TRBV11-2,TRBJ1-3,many,TGTGCCAGCAGCTCCCGGACAGTTACAGGAAACACCATATATTTT,CASSSRTVTGNTIYF
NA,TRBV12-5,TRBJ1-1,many,TGTGCTAGTGGTTTGGTAGGGCGAGCAGGCACGGACACTGAAGCTTTCTTT,CASGLVGRAGTDTEAFF
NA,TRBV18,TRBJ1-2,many,TGTGCCAGCTCACCTCAGGGCTCCTGGGATGGCTACACCTTC,CASSPQGSWDGYTF
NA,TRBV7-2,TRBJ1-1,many,TGTGCCAGCAGCTCAGTCGCTAGCGACACTGAAGCTTTCTTT,CASSSVASDTEAFF
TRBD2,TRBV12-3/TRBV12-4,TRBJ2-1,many,TGTGCCAGCAGTCGGACTAGCTCATCGACTGAGCAGTTCTTC,CASSRTSSSTEQFF
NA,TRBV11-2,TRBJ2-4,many,TGTGCCAGCAGCTTAGCTCTTTTGGGGGCTGAAAACATTCAGTACTTC,CASSLALLGAENIQYF
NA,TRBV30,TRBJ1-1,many,TGTGCCTGGAGTGCAGATCTGAACACTGAAGCTTTCTTT,CAWSADLNTEAFF
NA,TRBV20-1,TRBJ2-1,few,TGCAGTGCTAGAGGATTTGGAGGCCCTGAGCAGTTCTTC,CSARGFGGPEQFF
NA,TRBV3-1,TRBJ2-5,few,TGTGCCAGCAGCCAAGGGTCCCCGGGACTCCAAGAGACCCAGTACTTC,CASSQGSPGLQETQYF
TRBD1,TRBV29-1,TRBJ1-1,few,TGCAGCGGGTCTTCCGGTACAGGGGGCACTGAAGCTTTCTTT,CSGSSGTGGTEAFF